A single sample gave rise to the 10 T cell receptor beta chains below, sequenced in a study of OX40 agonist ivuxolimab in advanced cancers. This table comes from immunoSEQ multiplex PCR, and its TCRdb copy is limited to in-frame clones, with some not included. The sample includes roughly 76,000 clones, just over 85% of them seen just once. Sequencing used CD4+ or CD8+ T cells sorted from blood, obtained in a trial of the OX40 agonist ivuxolimab. The source is an adult with an advanced solid tumor such as melanoma, head and neck, liver or kidney cancer.

The chain carries TRBV30 and TRBJ2-5; D is possibly TRBD2 (5 bases). The CDR3 length is 12 residues. Trimming removed 3 bases at V and 4 bases at J, with 9 bases between. From germline, CDR1 is GTSNPN and CDR2 SVGIG (reference sequence). DNA for the CDR3: TGTGCCTGGAGCTGGAGGAGAGAGACCCAGTACTTC. Translated: CAWSWRRETQYF.

V usage is TRBV23-1 and J usage is TRBJ2-5, with 7 positions matching TRBD1. TRBV23-1 is marked as an open reading frame, function uncertain. CDR3 length: 15 amino acids. The V and J ends lost 5 bases and 2 bases, in that order; junction bases with no gene match: 8. This chain's CDR3 is CASSGPGGYQETQYF. The CDR3 coding sequence is TGCGCCAGCAGTGGACCAGGGGGATATCAAGAGACCCAGTACTTC.

The chain combines TRBV9 with TRBJ2-1; 14 positions agree with TRBD2. The CDR3 loop spans 20 amino acids. V lost 3 bases, J lost 0 bases, and 11 bases stayed unmatched. The germline CDR1 and CDR2 sequences are SGDLS and YYNGEE. The CDR3 DNA reads TGTGCCAGCAGCGATGGGACTAGCGGGAGAACCCGGAGCTCCTACAATGAGCAGTTCTTC. Protein: CASSDGTSGRTRSSYNEQFF. Full variable domain (missing parts from reference TRBV9 and TRBJ2-1): DSGVTQTPKHLITATGQRVTLRCSPRSGDLSVYWYQQSLDQGLQFLIQYYNGEERAKGNILERFSAQQFPDLHSELNLSSLELGDSALYFCASSDGTSGRTRSSYNEQFFGPGTRLTVL.

The V gene is TRBV10-2, the J gene TRBJ1-5, with 10 bases lining up with TRBD1. Germline V CDR1 and CDR2: WSHSY, SAAADI. Trimming took 7 bases from V and 7 from J; bases not matched to a gene: 7. This CDR3 has 14 residues. The CDR3: CASTGDRGLQPQHF. The CDR3, as DNA: TGCGCCAGCACCGGGGACAGGGGCTTACAGCCCCAGCATTTT.

The chain is built from TRBV19 and TRBJ2-3; 7 bases line up with TRBD2. CDR1 and CDR2 (germline): LNHDA, SQIVND (reference sequence). Trimming took 5 bases from V and 1 from J; bases not matched to a gene: 9. This CDR3 has 16 amino acids. CDR3 loop: CASSFSGIGGTDTQYF. CDR3 in DNA: TGTGCCAGTAGTTTCAGCGGGATAGGAGGCACAGATACGCAGTATTTT. The full variable domain, rest sourced from reference TRBV19 and TRBJ2-3, is DGGITQSPKYLFRKEGQNVTLSCEQNLNHDAMYWYRQDPGQGLRLIYYSQIVNDFQKGDIAEGYSVSREKKESFPLTVTSAQKNPTAFYLCASSFSGIGGTDTQYFGPGTRLTVL.

V gene TRBV30 combines with J gene TRBJ1-6, with 7 positions matching TRBD1. J gave up 6 bases and V 3 bases, and 2 bases lay outside the gene matches. This CDR3 has 13 residues. Germline lookup yields CDR1 GTSNPN and CDR2 SVGIG (reference sequence). This CDR3 is CAWSYRGNSPLHF. The CDR3 DNA is TGTGCCTGGAGCTACAGGGGTAATTCACCCCTCCACTTT.

This clone was seen just once. The chain couples TRBV30 to TRBJ1-2; no clear D. This CDR3 region has 12 residues. Germline loops: CDR1 GTSNPN, CDR2 SVGIG (reference sequence). The V end was cut by 3 bases, the J end by 4 bases, with 9 bases between. The CDR3 sequence: CAWRRLSYGYTF. The CDR3 bases are TGTGCCTGGAGGCGTCTCAGCTATGGCTACACCTTC.

The rearrangement joins TRBV18 to TRBJ2-5, with 11 bases that match TRBD1. The V gene's germline CDR1 is KGHSH and CDR2 LQKENI. CDR3 size: 15 residues. The ends lost 2 bases at V and 5 bases at J; junction bases unmatched: 4. This chain's CDR3 is CASSPAGTGGETQYF. CDR3 nucleotide sequence: TGTGCCAGCTCACCAGCCGGGACAGGGGGTGAGACCCAGTACTTC.

The rearrangement links TRBV29-1 to TRBJ1-2; D may be TRBD1 (6 bases). Germline-derived CDR1 and CDR2 are SQVTM and ANQGSEA. Trimming pared 7 bases from V and 2 bases from J, leaving 17 bases between. This CDR3 is 14 amino acids long. This chain's CDR3 is CSAGGGGRNYGYTF. The DNA of the CDR3 is TGCAGCGCCGGAGGGGGAGGGAGAAACTATGGCTACACCTTC. Based on the CDR3 plus reference TRBV29-1 and TRBJ1-2, the full variable domain is SAVISQKPSRDICQRGTSLTIQCQVDSQVTMMFWYRQQPGQSLTLIATANQGSEATYESGFVIDKFPISRPNLTFSTLTVSNMSPEDSSIYLCSAGGGGRNYGYTFGSGTRLTVV.

The chain links TRBV1 to TRBJ2-5. TRBV1 is shown as a pseudogene. The CDR3 has 15 amino acids. The CDR3 protein is CTSSLRTPEKETQYF. The CDR3 nucleotides are TGCACCAGCAGCCTCCGGACCCCTGAAAAAGAGACCCAGTACTTC.